A single sample gave rise to the 18 T cell receptor beta chains below, sequenced in a study of blood T cells in healthy people across ages. A sample-barcoded 5' primer and a J-beta primer mix were used in a second PCR of roughly 6 to 11 cycles. Via MiXCR, TCRdb re-called the 5' RACE reads, giving one row per CDR3 protein. The table records 800,000 or so distinct CDR3 sequences, roughly 25% of them present only once. These data also featured in a second study, about T cells of mothers and their children.

The sequenced sample was blood. The receptors here all came from a boy younger than 18 in good health.

The J gene is TRBJ1-6, the V gene TRBV4-3; D gene uncertain. Germline values: CDR1 LGHNA, CDR2 YSLEER. This CDR3 contains 15 residues. Trimming took 0 bases from V and 9 from J, leaving 12 bases between them. The CDR3 region is CASSQDRGEGSPLHF. DNA of the CDR3: TGCGCCAGCAGCCAAGACCGGGGAGAGGGTTCACCCCTCCACTTT.

This clonotype showed up just a few times. This rearrangement joins TRBV10-3 to TRBJ2-5; D assignment may be TRBD1 or TRBD2 (6 bases each). The J call could be wrong; TRBJ2-7 is a better fit for the DNA end. The CDR3 is 13 amino acids. The germline CDR1 and CDR2 sequences are ENHRY and SYGVKD. Written as DNA, the CDR3 is TGTGCCAGCAGGGGACGGGAGTACTACGAGCAGTACTTC. Its protein is CASRGREYYEQYF.

This clonotype has only a few counts. The V and J genes are TRBV29-1 and TRBJ1-2; 7 bases map to TRBD1. V trimming: 4 bases; J trimming: 2 bases; junction bases outside the gene matches: 10. Germline V gives CDR1 SQVTM, CDR2 ANQGSEA. The CDR3 extends over 15 amino acids. CDR3 nucleotide sequence: TGCAGCGTTGGCCTACAGGGGAACCAGAACTATGGCTACACCTTC. It is translated as CSVGLQGNQNYGYTF.

Details on this clonotype: The junction shows a germline mismatch at one end, possibly a read error. The chain recombines TRBV14 with TRBJ2-3, with TRBD2 matching over 8 bases. The CDR3 consists of 14 residues. Germline-derived CDR1 and CDR2 are SGHDN and FVKESK. The CDR3 region is CASSQDRGGGFRDF. The CDR3 nucleotides read TGTGCCAGCAGCCAAGATCGGGGCGGGGGGTTCAGGGACTTT.

The rearrangement links TRBV7-2 to TRBJ2-7, with 10 bases fitting TRBD2. The CDR3 runs 13 residues. CDR1 and CDR2 (germline): SGHTA, FQGNSA. With V trimmed by 3 bases and J by 9 bases, 5 bases remained unmatched. CDR3 DNA sequence: TGTGCCAGCAGCTTTGGACTAGCGGAGTGGCAGTACTTC. Translating it yields CASSFGLAEWQYF.

V gene TRBV11-2 combines with J gene TRBJ1-1; the D gene is possibly TRBD1 (5 bases). There are 11 residues in the CDR3. The V end was cut by 4 bases, the J end by 9 bases, with 9 bases between. Per germline, CDR1 SGHAT and CDR2 FQNNGV. This chain's CDR3 is CASSSKGKAFF. The CDR3 region has the DNA TGTGCCAGCAGCTCAAAGGGGAAAGCTTTCTTT.

The rearrangement uses TRBV5-1 and TRBJ2-3; 12 bases are a match to TRBD2. The CDR3 sequence is 16 residues long. Germline CDR1 and CDR2: SGHRS and YFSETQ. V dropped 4 bases and J dropped 1; count of bases not matched to a gene: 4. CDR3 residues: CASSRRTSGGTDTQYF. In DNA, the CDR3 is TGCGCCAGCAGCAGAAGGACTAGCGGGGGCACAGATACGCAGTATTTT.

This clonotype turned up a few times. This chain connects TRBV29-1 to TRBJ1-3, with D unresolved. The V end lost 1 base, the J end lost 0 bases, and 7 bases lay between the germline ends. This CDR3 is 14 amino acids long. Germline V gene data show CDR1 as SQVTM and CDR2 as ANQGSEA. Here the CDR3 DNA reads TGCAGCGTTGAAGGTCAACACTCTGGAAACACCATATATTTT. It is translated as CSVEGQHSGNTIYF.

As for this clonotype: One end of the junction varies from germline; a read error may be responsible. V is TRBV11-2 and J is TRBJ2-3; D is possibly TRBD1 (5 bases). Germline V gives CDR1 SGHAT, CDR2 FQNNGV. The CDR3 totals 14 residues. This CDR3 is CASSLQVRTATQYF. CDR3 nucleotide sequence: TGTGCCAGCAGCCTACAGGTGCGCACAGCTACGCAGTATTTT.

V usage is TRBV29-1 and J usage is TRBJ2-5; D is possibly TRBD2 (5 bases). The DNA end is a closer match to TRBJ2-1, so the J assignment may be wrong. This CDR3 has 11 residues. Germline CDR1 reads SQVTM; CDR2 reads ANQGSEA. Here the CDR3 DNA reads TGCAGCGTTTCTAGCTTCTATGAGCAGTTCTTC. Translated, it gives CSVSSFYEQFF.

The V call is TRBV20-1, the J call TRBJ1-5, with 7 bases identical to TRBD1. In germline, CDR1 is DFQATT, CDR2 SNEGSKA (reference sequence). The CDR3 totals 13 residues. V trimming: 6 bases; J trimming: 4 bases; junction bases outside the gene matches: 6. CDR3 DNA: TGCAGTGCCCCCGGACAGGTTAATCAGCCCCAGCATTTT. This sequence encodes CSAPGQVNQPQHF.

The sample holds a few counts of this clonotype. The V call is TRBV6-2 or TRBV6-3, the J call TRBJ2-7; tentatively, D is TRBD2 (6 bases). With 4 bases removed from V and 5 bases from J, the gap between germline ends came to 12 bases. The CDR3 loop spans 13 amino acids. Germline loops: CDR1 MNHEY, CDR2 SVGEGT. CDR3 bases: TGTGCCAGCAGTTTGACTAGTGGGCACGAGCAGTACTTC. This translates into CASSLTSGHEQYF.

The chain links TRBV6-2 or TRBV6-3 to TRBJ1-2; D is possibly TRBD1 (6 bases). The V gene lost 3 bases and the J gene lost 7 bases, with 12 bases spanning the gap. CDR3 length: 13 residues. Germline assignment: CDR1 MNHEY and CDR2 SVGEGT. The CDR3 DNA reads TGTGCCAGCAGTTATGGACAGTTGATTGGCTACACCTTC. This sequence encodes CASSYGQLIGYTF.

The V and J genes are TRBV20-1 and TRBJ2-4, with a tentative D call TRBD1 (6 bases). This CDR3 is built from 14 residues. Germline loops: CDR1 DFQATT, CDR2 SNEGSKA (reference sequence). V lost 5 bases and J 2 bases, leaving 13 bases between the germline ends. This CDR3 is CSAVPGESKNIQYF. The CDR3 DNA sequence: TGCAGTGCTGTTCCAGGGGAATCCAAAAACATTCAGTACTTC.

J is TRBJ2-4 and V is TRBV6-2 or TRBV6-3; tentatively, D is TRBD1 (5 bases). The CDR3 loop spans 16 amino acids. Germline lookup yields CDR1 MNHEY and CDR2 SVGEGT. The V gene lost 0 bases and the J gene lost 5 bases, with 14 bases spanning the gap. The CDR3 sequence: CASSYSLGMGQNIQYF. In DNA form, the CDR3 reads TGTGCCAGCAGTTACTCGCTCGGCATGGGGCAAAACATTCAGTACTTC.

The rearrangement joins TRBV28 to TRBJ1-1; 10 nucleotides line up with TRBD1. The V segment lost 6 bases and the J segment 4 bases; nucleotides outside the gene matches: 5. The CDR3 loop spans 14 amino acids. Germline V gives CDR1 MDHEN, CDR2 SYDVKM. CDR3 residues: CASRRGQGGTEAFF. DNA of the CDR3: TGTGCCAGCAGACGAGGACAGGGGGGCACTGAAGCTTTCTTT.

This clonotype has only a few counts. This chain uses TRBV6-4 with TRBJ2-1; a possible D gene is TRBD1 (6 bases). Germline CDR1 and CDR2: MRHNA and SNTAGT. This CDR3 is 17 amino acids long. Between the trimmed V and J ends, which lost 7 bases and 1 base, there was a span of 20 bases. Here the CDR3 reads CASKSATRDISYNEQFF. The CDR3 DNA sequence: TGTGCCAGCAAGTCAGCTACCCGGGACATATCCTACAATGAGCAGTTCTTC.

V gene TRBV27 combines with J gene TRBJ2-1, with a possible D match to TRBD1 (6 bases). Germline CDR1 and CDR2: MNHEY and SMNVEV (reference sequence). CDR3 length equals 15 residues. The ends were cut back, 4 bases at V and 4 bases at J, with 14 bases in the middle. CDR3 amino acids: CASSSSLTGYNEQFF. DNA for the CDR3: TGTGCCAGCAGTTCGAGCCTCACAGGGTACAATGAGCAGTTCTTC.